This TCR beta chain was captured by sequencing in a study of T and B cells in COVID-19 patients. The wider study: COVID-19 patients gave peripheral blood either during active infection or after recovery. Of 20 to 25 active-infection patients, 12 were critically ill with mechanical ventilation or extracorporeal membrane oxygenation.

In germline, CDR1 is MNHEY, CDR2 SVGAGI. The CDR3 consists of 16 residues. With 2 bases removed from V and 2 bases from J, the gap between germline ends came to 10 bases. Blood genomic DNA input for TRB amplification was roughly 220-500 ng. TRB rearrangements were amplified by multiplex PCR with BIOMED2 TRB-A/B primers. A single record per CDR3 protein comes from TCRdb applying MiXCR to the multiplex PCR reads. The sample contains around 21,000 distinct CDR3 sequences, around 30% of which appear only once. The TCR was taken from a human donor who had recovered from COVID-19. This chain joins TRBV6-5 and TRBJ1-6; tentative D call: TRBD1 (5 bases). The sequenced sample was blood. Written as DNA, the CDR3 is TGTGCCAGCAGTTACGCTCAGGGCGCCTATAATTCACCCCTCCACTTT. Its translation: CASSYAQGAYNSPLHF.